This T cell receptor beta chain was recovered during a study of human T cells and chemical hapten exposure listed by TCRdb under 2021. General notes on the study: For sensitization, 2% DPC in acetone was applied to a roughly 2 cm by roughly 2 cm area of upper inner arm skin. Throughout the roughly 23-week study period, patients were also given weekly therapeutic DPC doses on the scalp. Patch testing on the upper back used Finn chambers containing 0.01% DPC, with scoring done after 6 days according to International Contact Dermatitis Research Group standards. The mostly female patient cohort included alopecia areata with under or over 50% scalp involvement, alopecia totalis and alopecia universalis. The libraries were sequenced as a pool, and the TCR yield per sample differed mostly because of small variations in library volumes within the pool. Peripheral blood TCR repertoire changes were tracked in vivo in alopecia patients during primary and secondary sensitization to the hapten diphenylcyclopropenone (DPC). Blood was sampled from patients pre-sensitization (week 0) and at 2, 6 and about 24 weeks after DPC sensitization. For TCR sequencing, blood came from 25 to 35 alopecia patients at anywhere from one to four time points (pre-sensitization, 2, 6 and 24 weeks). Summary of the overall study and its limitations: Expanded TCRs formed significantly more large CDR3 similarity clusters than pre-sensitization or healthy control sets, consistent with antigen-driven responses. After repeated subsampling, the strength of the expansion versus patch-test correlation and the threshold at which it became significant changed. The number of PT1 expanded TCRs positively correlated with patch test score, significant at thresholds 8, 16 and 32 but not 4. DPC sensitization did not change how many TCRs were above 1 in 1000 frequency, and no evidence was found of alterations in global repertoire structure. Because all patients had alopecia, a presumed autoimmune disease, the immune response of the patients might differ from that of healthy individuals.

From the cysteine up to the phenylalanine, the CDR3 has a length of 15 residues. Here the CDR3 DNA is all that survives: 45 bases in frame from base 1. Cut back by 0 bases and 4 bases, the V and J ends lie 12 bases apart. CDR1 and CDR2, per the germline V gene (reference sequence), are LGHDT and YNNKEL. A few counts support this clonotype. No cognate antigen has been identified for it. The input lacks base qualities; no much larger clone sits a single base away. Library prep was done by RACE. The reads were generated on a NextSeq 500. Library preparation attached unique molecular identifiers to individual cDNA molecules for quantitative, reproducible TCR counting. For every blood RNA sample, sequencing covered both the TCR alpha and TCR beta chains. The paper's processing steps were these. A median of roughly 100,000 TCRs per sample was observed, with a range of roughly 23,224 to 750,000. V, J and CDR3 annotation of the TCR reads was carried out using the Decombinator software suite. Every sample was subsampled to the same number of TCRs (28,000) for the PS versus PT1 abundance plots. TCRs were defined as expanded if absent before sensitization and observed at least eight times at the 2-week time point. TCRdb trimmed the raw reads at Q25, called clones with MiXCR and kept productive beta chains. Duplicate CDR3 protein sequences are folded into a single record with the most common DNA and genes. The V and J calls and clone size are TCRdb's, not the authors'. This sample holds 55,000 to 75,000 distinct CDR3 sequences; about 6.7% were observed only once. 1.6% of the sample rests with the top ten.

Taken with the paper, the label for time point translates to: pre-sensitization, week 0. Reading the label with the study, this specimen's treatment or condition is: therapeutic diphenylcyclopropenone sensitization with weekly scalp DPC. Blood at each patch-test visit was drawn before the patch test was applied. To be eligible, patients had to be aged 18 to 70, diagnosed with alopecia and judged suitable for DPC therapy, while pregnant patients were excluded. Total RNA was isolated from unfractionated whole blood collected in Tempus Blood RNA tubes. Sequencing was performed on whole blood, taken in connection with sensitization to the hapten diphenylcyclopropenone (DPC). This TCR was sampled from a woman in her 30s with alopecia areata. Some clones in this sample may be carry-over from other donors' samples. The sequence links TRBV3-1 to TRBJ1-1, with the identity of the D gene unclear. The DNA reads TGTGCCAGCAGCCAAGACCCTACCTGGGGCACTGAAGCTTTCTTT. Its protein is CASSQDPTWGTEAFF.